This TCR beta chain is drawn from a study of blood T cells in healthy people across ages. Each sample had at least 6 million PBMCs isolated. Whole-study findings and limits: Expanded clonotype changes were possibly confounded by unknown donor CMV status.

The V segment lost 3 bases and the J segment 12 bases; nucleotides outside the gene matches: 4. This CDR3 region has 14 residues. A remark on this clonotype: The antigen remains unidentified.

With a J-beta primer mix and a sample-barcoded 5' primer, a second PCR ran 7 to 11 cycles. Every cDNA molecule bore a tag from a template-switch adaptor containing 12 random nucleotides. TCRdb re-called the 5' RACE reads through MiXCR, storing one row per CDR3 protein. In the table there are 1.5 million to 2 million distinct CDR3 sequences, 28% of which are singletons. The sample was blood. The sequence came from a woman younger than 45 in good health. This chain links TRBV12-3 or TRBV12-4 with TRBJ2-3; TRBD2 aligns across 15 bases. Written as DNA, the CDR3 is TGTGCCAGCAGTTTCGGGACTAGCGGGGGGCTACAGTATTTT. It encodes CASSFGTSGGLQYF.